These 15 T cell receptor beta chains share one sample of origin, sequenced in a study of breast tumors, draining lymph nodes, adjacent tissues. TCRdb independently ran MiXCR on the multiplex PCR reads; one entry per CDR3 protein. The table has approximately 120,000 distinct CDR3 sequences, 20% to 25% seen once. Axillary draining lymph nodes of breast cancer patients supplied the node samples. The sequenced material came from axillary lymph node tissue. All receptors derive from a female donor with breast cancer. Some clones in this sample may be carry-over from other donors' samples.

In this sample, this clonotype turned up many times. V usage is TRBV9 and J usage is TRBJ2-5; 7 positions agree with TRBD1. The CDR3 extends over 13 amino acids. Germline CDR1 and CDR2: SGDLS and YYNGEE. The ends lost 2 bases at V and 5 bases at J; junction bases unmatched: 3. The CDR3 reads CASSVQGVETQYF. CDR3 bases: TGTGCCAGCAGCGTCCAGGGGGTGGAGACCCAGTACTTC.

At least ten counts were recorded for this clonotype. The chain employs TRBV6-1 and TRBJ2-7, with D perhaps TRBD2 (6 bases). CDR3 length: 13 residues. CDR1 is MNHNS, CDR2 SASEGT, per germline. CDR3: CANRPEGGIEQYF. The CDR3 DNA sequence: TGTGCTAATCGCCCGGAGGGCGGCATCGAGCAGTACTTC.

This clonotype was seen repeatedly, ten times or more. The J gene is TRBJ1-2, the V gene TRBV2; 7 nucleotides line up with TRBD1. Germline V gives CDR1 SNHLY, CDR2 FYNNEI. CDR3 length: 15 residues. J lost 1 base, V lost 4 bases, and 6 bases had no gene match. CDR3 nucleotide sequence: TGTGCCAGCAGTGCTAACAGGGGTGGTAACTATGGCTACACCTTC. Translated: CASSANRGGNYGYTF.

CDR3 protein: CASSGAPGQGRIGELFF. DNA for the CDR3: TGTGCCAGCAGTGGGGCCCCGGGACAGGGGAGGATCGGGGAGCTGTTTTTT. The chain is built from TRBV28 and TRBJ2-2; TRBD1 aligns across 10 bases. The ends lost 5 bases at V and 7 bases at J; junction bases unmatched: 13. The CDR3 sequence is 17 residues long. Germline V gene data show CDR1 as MDHEN and CDR2 as SYDVKM.

This clonotype has more than one count but fewer than ten. The chain links TRBV20-1 to TRBJ2-2, with 14 nucleotides matching TRBD2. The CDR3 consists of 19 residues. J gave up 3 bases and V 0 bases, and 9 bases lay outside the gene matches. Germline CDR1 and CDR2: DFQATT and SNEGSKA (reference sequence). Written as DNA, the CDR3 is TGCAGTGCTAGAGAGGGAGGGACTAGCGGGAGTAGACACACCGGGGAGCTGTTTTTT. This gives the protein CSAREGGTSGSRHTGELFF.

The V gene is TRBV30, the J gene TRBJ1-2; no clear D gene. Trimming shortened V by 6 bases and J by 3 bases, and 8 bases separated the two germline ends. Per germline, CDR1 GTSNPN and CDR2 SVGIG (reference sequence). This CDR3 comprises 11 residues. The CDR3 region has the DNA TGTGCCTGTGGAAGGGACTATGGCTACACCTTC. As protein: CACGRDYGYTF.

Ten or more counts support this clonotype. This sequence joins TRBV5-1 and TRBJ2-7, with a possible D match to TRBD1 (6 bases). Germline CDR1 SGHRS, CDR2 YFSETQ. The length of the CDR3 is 16 residues. Trimming shortened V by 5 bases and J by 5 bases, and 23 bases separated the two germline ends. CDR3 DNA: TGCGCCAGCAGGAGGGGGTTGTGGGAGACCCGCGACGAGCAGTACTTC. Translated, it gives CASRRGLWETRDEQYF. Filled out from reference TRBV5-1 and TRBJ2-7, the complete variable domain reads KAGVTQTPRYLIKTRGQQVTLSCSPISGHRSVSWYQQTPGQGLQFLFEYFSETQRNKGNFPGRFSGRQFSNSRSEMNVSTLELGDSALYLCASRRGLWETRDEQYFGPGTRLTVT.

V is TRBV7-4 and J is TRBJ2-4; 10 bases align to TRBD1. The CDR3 has 14 residues. V dropped 4 bases and J dropped 6; count of bases not matched to a gene: 3. Germline lookup yields CDR1 SGHVT and CDR2 SQSDAQ. Here the CDR3 reads CASSSDRGRNIQYF. The CDR3 DNA is TGTGCCAGCAGCTCAGACAGGGGGCGAAACATTCAGTACTTC.

This clonotype was detected only once. A much larger clone differs by one base, so this may be a read error. Lacking the conserved final phenylalanine or tryptophan, this CDR3 likely reflects a read error. V gene TRBV10-3 combines with J gene TRBJ1-2; D is uncertain. Germline values: CDR1 ENHRY, CDR2 SYGVKD. The CDR3 sequence is 12 residues long. Deletions cut 3 bases from V and 4 bases from J, with 6 bases between. The chain's CDR3 is CAISERVYGYTL. The CDR3 bases are TGTGCCATCAGTGAAAGGGTCTATGGCTACACCCTC.

A word on this clonotype: Possible read error: a much larger clone is one base away. The rearrangement joins TRBV11-2 to TRBJ1-2; D is uncertain. This CDR3 contains 13 residues. Germline V lookup: CDR1 SGHAT, CDR2 FQNNGV. CDR3 amino acids: CAGSFTANYGYTF. For the CDR3, the DNA is TGTGCCGGCAGCTTCACAGCTAACTATGGCTACACCTTC.

This clonotype was observed at least ten times. The V gene is TRBV5-1, the J gene TRBJ2-1, with TRBD2 matching over 12 bases. The CDR3 runs 16 residues. Germline CDR1 is SGHRS and CDR2 is YFSETQ. Unmatched junction bases numbered 8, after V lost 1 base and J lost 9 bases. The CDR3 region has the DNA TGCGCCAGCAGCTTGCAACTAGCGGGAGGAGGCAGTGAGCAGTTCTTC. Amino acids: CASSLQLAGGGSEQFF.

This clonotype has a count of ten or more. The V gene is TRBV10-3, the J gene TRBJ1-2; unclear D gene. The CDR3 consists of 13 residues. Trimming stripped 0 bases from V and 8 bases from J, with 10 bases between. The germline gives CDR1 ENHRY, CDR2 SYGVKD. The CDR3 DNA sequence: TGTGCCATCAGTGAGTCGTTTAGCCGAGGCTACACCTTC. Translation: CAISESFSRGYTF.

This clonotype was counted ten times or more. The chain couples TRBV15 to TRBJ2-1, with a tentative D call TRBD1 (6 bases). V lost 5 bases and J 4 bases, leaving 12 bases between the germline ends. The CDR3 has 14 amino acids. In germline, CDR1 is LNHNV, CDR2 YYDKDF (reference sequence). The CDR3 spells CATSQDRFYNEQFF. CDR3 nucleotides: TGTGCCACCAGCCAGGACAGATTTTACAATGAGCAGTTCTTC. The full variable domain, its missing parts supplied by reference TRBV15 and TRBJ2-1, is DAMVIQNPRYQVTQFGKPVTLSCSQTLNHNVMYWYQQKSSQAPKLLFHYYDKDFNNEADTPDNFQSRRPNTSFCFLDIRSPGLGDTAMYLCATSQDRFYNEQFFGPGTRLTVL.

This clonotype was recorded many times. The J gene is TRBJ2-1, the V gene TRBV7-2; D not certain. The germline V gene has CDR1 SGHTA and CDR2 FQGNSA. V lost 5 bases to trimming and J lost 6 bases, with 11 bases between them. The CDR3 runs 13 residues. CDR3 coding DNA: TGTGCCAGCAGCCCACGCCCGGGCAATGAGCAGTTCTTC. It specifies CASSPRPGNEQFF.

This clonotype was observed once. This may come from a read error, since a much larger clone is one base off. V gene TRBV5-6 combines with J gene TRBJ2-5; TRBD1 is a possible D gene (5 bases). The CDR3 length is 14 residues. Germline V lookup: CDR1 SGHDT, CDR2 YYEEEE. For the CDR3, the DNA is TGTGCCAGCAGCTCCATGGTGGGGCAATGGACCCGGTACTTC. Translated: CASSSMVGQWTRYF.